These 21 T cell receptor beta chains originate from one sample sequenced in a study of beta chain features in type 1 diabetes (dated by TCRdb to 2017 to 2018). The paper as a whole reports these results and caveats: A moderate but significant shortening of TCRB CDR3 length was observed in type 1 diabetes patients in all four CD4+ subsets.

Libraries were constructed by the immunoSEQ multiplex PCR assay. The entire isolated RNA was reverse transcribed using the High Capacity cDNA Reverse Transcription Kit, and thus expressed TCRB transcripts were sequenced. The table comes from immuneACCESS by way of TCRdb, which keeps in-frame sequences with V and J called. Part of the clones is missing from these tables; in studies checked, under half for an unresolved V gene and the rest for unknown reasons. The sample table holds more than 120,000 clones, of which about 13% were seen once. The biggest ten clones account for 1% to 1.5% of the sample. Antigens of these TCRs are unknown. Sequences were obtained from central memory CD4+ T cells from blood. These receptors all stem from a man younger than 35 with type 1 diabetes.

This clone was counted only a few times. V and J are TRBV6-6 and TRBJ1-5; 10 nucleotides line up with TRBD1. The CDR3 length is 13 residues. CDR1 is MNHNY and CDR2 is SVGAGI in the germline V gene (reference sequence). With V trimmed by 8 bases and J by 5 bases, 3 bases remained unmatched. The CDR3 spells CASGQGEDQPQHF. The CDR3 coding sequence is TGTGCCAGCGGACAGGGGGAGGATCAGCCCCAGCATTTT.

This clone was counted a few times. This chain joins TRBV6-1 and TRBJ2-6; D gene ambiguous. The CDR3 is 14 residues long. Germline lookup yields CDR1 MNHNS and CDR2 SASEGT. Trimming removed 11 bases from V and 0 bases from J, with 11 bases in between. Here the CDR3 reads CASSINSGANVLTF. As DNA, the CDR3 is TGTGCCTCATCGATTAACTCTGGGGCCAACGTCCTGACTTTC.

The chain links TRBV6-5 to TRBJ2-7; a weak D match, TRBD2 (5 bases). Between the trimmed V and J ends, which lost 8 bases and 3 bases, there was a span of 11 bases. Germline V gene lookup returns CDR1 MNHEY and CDR2 SVGAGI. CDR3 length: 12 amino acids. CDR3 protein: CASGIRGYEQYF. For the CDR3, the DNA is TGTGCCAGCGGCATCCGGGGCTACGAGCAGTACTTC.

This clone has just one count. The J gene is TRBJ2-7, the V gene TRBV7-2; D is ambiguous. Looked up from germline, CDR1 is SGHTA and CDR2 is FQGNSA. This CDR3 is 13 amino acids long. The V and J ends lost 3 bases and 1 base respectively, with 7 bases between them. DNA of the CDR3: TGTGCCAGCAGCTTGTTCAGTTCCTACGAGCAGTACTTC. Translated, it gives CASSLFSSYEQYF.

This clone came up a few times. The CDR3 DNA follows: TGTGCCAGCAGTCCCCGCGGGGGGATAAGCTCTGGAAACACCATATATTTT. Its translation is CASSPRGGISSGNTIYF. The V and J genes are TRBV28 and TRBJ1-3; possible D gene TRBD1, 5 bases. The CDR3 has 17 residues. V shed 5 bases and J shed 0 bases, with 17 bases lying between them. CDR1 and CDR2 from the germline V gene are MDHEN and SYDVKM. Variable domain in full (rest from reference TRBV28 and TRBJ1-3): DVKVTQSSRYLVKRTGEKVFLECVQDMDHENMFWYRQDPGLGLRLIYFSYDVKMKEKGDIPEGYSVSREKKERFSLILESASTNQTSMYLCASSPRGGISSGNTIYFGEGSWLTVV.

The J gene is TRBJ2-2, the V gene TRBV18; D might be TRBD1 (7 bases). CDR3 length: 16 amino acids. V lost 5 bases, J lost 4 bases, and 17 bases lay in between. The germline gives CDR1 KGHSH, CDR2 LQKENI. The CDR3 loop is CASSWRQGGATGELFF. In DNA form, the CDR3 reads TGTGCCAGCTCATGGAGACAGGGAGGAGCCACCGGGGAGCTGTTTTTT.

This clone was counted many times. The rearrangement joins TRBV18 to TRBJ2-7; weak D call: TRBD2 (5 bases). V lost 3 bases and J lost 7, with 16 bases in between. The germline gives CDR1 KGHSH, CDR2 LQKENI. This CDR3 contains 14 residues. CDR3: CASSPTDRGREQYF. The CDR3 region has the DNA TGTGCCAGCTCACCCACGGACCGGGGAAGGGAGCAGTACTTC.

This clone was counted only a few times. J is TRBJ1-1 and V is TRBV11-1; TRBD1 might be the D (5 bases). Trimming shortened V by 3 bases and J by 5 bases, and 13 bases separated the two germline ends. There are 14 residues in the CDR3. CDR1 is SGHAT, CDR2 FQDESV, per germline (reference sequence). In DNA, the CDR3 is TGTGCCAGCAGCTTGGGGCAGGGAGATACTGAAGCTTTCTTT. It codes for CASSLGQGDTEAFF.

This clone was seen more than once but under ten times. In DNA form, the CDR3 reads TGTGCCAGCAGCTTTGGGCCCTCTGGAAACACCATATATTTT. Translating gives CASSFGPSGNTIYF. The chain joins TRBV7-2 to TRBJ1-3, with D unclear. CDR3 length: 14 amino acids. With 3 bases removed from V and 0 bases from J, the gap between germline ends came to 6 bases. Germline CDR1 is SGHTA and CDR2 is FQGNSA.

The gene calls are TRBV5-6 and TRBJ2-1, with D uncertain. The V and J ends lost 2 bases and 6 bases respectively, with 9 bases between them. The V gene's germline CDR1 is SGHDT and CDR2 YYEEEE. The CDR3 runs to 13 residues. For the CDR3, the DNA is TGTGCCAGCAGCTTCCACTCGTCCAATGAGCAGTTCTTC. Encoded protein: CASSFHSSNEQFF.

This clone occurred a few times. CDR3 protein: CASSSSYNYGYTF. The DNA for the CDR3 is TGTGCCAGCAGCTCGTCCTATAACTATGGCTACACCTTC. V and J are TRBV7-9 and TRBJ1-2, with unresolved D. The germline V and J ends were trimmed by 4 bases and 1 base, with 7 bases remaining between them. CDR1 is SEHNR and CDR2 is FQNEAQ in the germline V gene (reference sequence). The CDR3 is 13 residues long.

J is TRBJ1-1 and V is TRBV9; D gene uncertain. Germline values: CDR1 SGDLS, CDR2 YYNGEE. The CDR3 totals 15 residues. Trimming removed 0 bases at V and 3 bases at J, with 12 bases between. DNA of the CDR3: TGTGCCAGCAGCGTAGGCAGTTTCGAGGACACTGAAGCTTTCTTT. Protein sequence: CASSVGSFEDTEAFF.

This clone was picked up a small number of times. The genes are TRBV30 and TRBJ1-4, with D unresolved. Germline V CDR1 and CDR2: GTSNPN, SVGIG (reference sequence). With 1 base removed from V and 8 bases from J, the gap between germline ends came to 11 bases. The CDR3 has 13 amino acids. The CDR3 region has the DNA TGTGCCTGGAGTGCAGCCCGATGGGAAAAACTGTTTTTT. Translation gives CAWSAARWEKLFF. Looking up the rest from reference TRBV30 and TRBJ1-4 gives the full variable domain: SQTIHQWPATLVQPVGSPLSLECTVEGTSNPNLYWYRQAAGRGLQLLFYSVGIGQISSEVPQNLSASRPQDRQFILSSKKLLLSDSGFYLCAWSAARWEKLFFGSGTQLSVL.

This clone was found once. CDR3 protein: CAWAGGEKLFF. CDR3 DNA: TGTGCCTGGGCGGGGGGCGAAAAACTGTTTTTT. This chain connects TRBV30 to TRBJ1-4; D perhaps matches TRBD1 (6 bases). This CDR3 has 11 residues. Looked up from germline, CDR1 is GTSNPN and CDR2 is SVGIG (reference sequence). V was pared by 5 bases and J by 8 bases, with 9 bases between.

This clone was counted only a few times. The chain uses TRBV7-9 and TRBJ1-4; tentatively, D is TRBD1 (5 bases). The V and J ends lost 2 bases and 6 bases respectively, with 10 bases between them. CDR3 length: 14 residues. Looked up from germline, CDR1 is SEHNR and CDR2 is FQNEAQ (reference sequence). The CDR3 coding sequence is TGTGCCAGCAGCTTAAGCCAGGGTGATGAAAAACTGTTTTTT. Translating gives CASSLSQGDEKLFF.

In the case of this clone: A far larger clone is only one base removed, so a read error is likely. V is TRBV10-3 and J is TRBJ1-5; a possible D gene is TRBD1 (6 bases). The CDR3 loop spans 15 amino acids. The V and J ends lost 4 bases and 4 bases respectively, with 14 bases between them. Germline V gene data show CDR1 as ENHRY and CDR2 as SYGVKD. CDR3 region: CAISGQGTANQPQHF. CDR3 DNA: TGTGCCATCAGTGGGCAGGGGACGGCAAATCAGCCCCAGCATTTT.

V gene TRBV6-5 combines with J gene TRBJ1-2, with 9 bases lining up with TRBD1. The CDR3 sequence is 15 residues long. In germline, CDR1 is MNHEY, CDR2 SVGAGI. V lost 6 bases and J lost 2; bases outside the gene matches: 7. CDR3 in amino acids: CASSASGTGNYGYTF. The CDR3, as DNA: TGTGCCAGCAGCGCATCTGGGACAGGGAACTATGGCTACACCTTC.

There are a few counts of this clone. The chain uses TRBV18 and TRBJ1-4; TRBD1 agrees at 9 bases. The germline V gene encodes CDR1 KGHSH and CDR2 LQKENI. With V trimmed by 3 bases and J by 7 bases, 9 bases remained unmatched. CDR3 length: 16 amino acids. The CDR3 DNA follows: TGTGCCAGCTCACCTAACCCGGGACAGGGAGGTGAAAAACTGTTTTTT. Protein product: CASSPNPGQGGEKLFF.

This clone has only a few counts. This chain joins TRBV30 and TRBJ2-5, with TRBD1 matching 7 bases. J lost 8 bases, V lost 3 bases, and 3 bases had no gene match. Germline assignment: CDR1 GTSNPN and CDR2 SVGIG (reference sequence). The length of the CDR3 is 11 residues. The CDR3 DNA follows: TGTGCCTGGAGCCAGGGGGACACCCAGTACTTC. Protein product: CAWSQGDTQYF.

This clone appeared a few times. The rearrangement links TRBV5-1 to TRBJ2-1; TRBD2 might be the D (6 bases). CDR1 SGHRS and CDR2 YFSETQ come from the germline V gene. CDR3 length equals 11 residues. Trimming cost V 6 bases and J 15 bases, with 16 bases left between them. The CDR3 protein is CASNSEGWRFF. CDR3 bases: TGCGCCAGCAACTCGGAGGGGTGGCGGTTCTTC. Complete variable domain (other parts from reference TRBV5-1 and TRBJ2-1): KAGVTQTPRYLIKTRGQQVTLSCSPISGHRSVSWYQQTPGQGLQFLFEYFSETQRNKGNFPGRFSGRQFSNSRSEMNVSTLELGDSALYLCASNSEGWRFFGPGTRLTVL.

The chain combines TRBV30 with TRBJ1-5; 10 bases map to TRBD1. The CDR3 contains 16 residues. V lost 3 bases to trimming and J lost 7 bases; unmatched junction nucleotides: 12. Per germline, CDR1 GTSNPN and CDR2 SVGIG (reference sequence). The DNA of the CDR3 is TGTGCCTGGAGGGGACAGGGGCGCGGAGGAGGACAGCCCCAGCATTTT. This gives the protein CAWRGQGRGGGQPQHF. Filled out from reference TRBV30 and TRBJ1-5, the complete variable domain reads SQTIHQWPATLVQPVGSPLSLECTVEGTSNPNLYWYRQAAGRGLQLLFYSVGIGQISSEVPQNLSASRPQDRQFILSSKKLLLSDSGFYLCAWRGQGRGGGQPQHFGDGTRLSIL.